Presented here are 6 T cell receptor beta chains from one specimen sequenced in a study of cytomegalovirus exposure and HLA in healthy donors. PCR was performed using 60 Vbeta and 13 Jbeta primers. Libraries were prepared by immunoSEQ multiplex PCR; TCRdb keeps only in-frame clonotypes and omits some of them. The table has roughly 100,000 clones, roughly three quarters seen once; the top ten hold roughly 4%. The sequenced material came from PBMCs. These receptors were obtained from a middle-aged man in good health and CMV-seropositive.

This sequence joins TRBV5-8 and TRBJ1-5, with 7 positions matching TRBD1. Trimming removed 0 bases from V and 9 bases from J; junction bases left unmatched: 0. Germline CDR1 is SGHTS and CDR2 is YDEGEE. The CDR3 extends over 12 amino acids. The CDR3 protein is CASSLDRGPQHF. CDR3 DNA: TGTGCCAGCAGCTTGGACAGGGGGCCCCAGCATTTT.

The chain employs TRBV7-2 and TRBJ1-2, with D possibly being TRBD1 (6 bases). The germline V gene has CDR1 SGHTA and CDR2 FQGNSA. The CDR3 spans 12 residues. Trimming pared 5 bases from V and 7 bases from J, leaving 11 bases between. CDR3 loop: CASSPRTVGYTF. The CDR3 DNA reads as TGTGCCAGCAGCCCACGGACAGTTGGCTACACCTTC.

The CDR3 here is CASSPTSYEQYF. The CDR3 region has the DNA TGTGCCAGCTCACCAACTAGTTACGAGCAGTACTTC. The chain couples TRBV18 to TRBJ2-7; possible D gene TRBD2, 5 bases. This CDR3 is 12 amino acids long. Trimming took 2 bases from V and 4 from J, leaving 6 bases between them. Germline lookup yields CDR1 KGHSH and CDR2 LQKENI.

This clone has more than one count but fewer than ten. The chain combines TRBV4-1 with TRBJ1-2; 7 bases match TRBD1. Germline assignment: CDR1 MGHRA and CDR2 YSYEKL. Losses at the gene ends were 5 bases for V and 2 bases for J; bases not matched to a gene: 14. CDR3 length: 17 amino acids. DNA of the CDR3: TGCGCCAGCAGCGCCTCAAGGGTGCCGACAGGGAACTATGGCTACACCTTC. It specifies CASSASRVPTGNYGYTF.

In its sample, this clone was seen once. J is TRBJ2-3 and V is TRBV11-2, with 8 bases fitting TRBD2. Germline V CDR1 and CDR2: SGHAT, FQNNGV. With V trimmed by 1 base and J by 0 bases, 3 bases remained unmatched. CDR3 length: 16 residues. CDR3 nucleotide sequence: TGTGCCAGCAGCTTAGTAGGGACTAGTAGCACAGATACGCAGTATTTT. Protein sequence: CASSLVGTSSTDTQYF.

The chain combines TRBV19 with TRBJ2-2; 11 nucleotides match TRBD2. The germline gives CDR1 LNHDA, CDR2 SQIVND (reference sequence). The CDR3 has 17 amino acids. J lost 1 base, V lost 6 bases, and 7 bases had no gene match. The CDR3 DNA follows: TGTGCCAGTAGCCGTTCCGGGACTAGCGGGAACACCGGGGAGCTGTTTTTT. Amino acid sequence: CASSRSGTSGNTGELFF.